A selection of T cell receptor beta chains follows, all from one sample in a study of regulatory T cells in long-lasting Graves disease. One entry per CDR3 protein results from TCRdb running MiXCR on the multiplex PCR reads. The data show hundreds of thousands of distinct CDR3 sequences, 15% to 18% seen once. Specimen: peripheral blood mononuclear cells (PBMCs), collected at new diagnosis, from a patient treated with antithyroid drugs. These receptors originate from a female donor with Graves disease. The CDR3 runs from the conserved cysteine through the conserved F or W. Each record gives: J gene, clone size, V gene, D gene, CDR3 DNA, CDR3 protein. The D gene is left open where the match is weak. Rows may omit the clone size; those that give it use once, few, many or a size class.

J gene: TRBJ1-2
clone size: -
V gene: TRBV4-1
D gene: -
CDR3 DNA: TGCGCCAGCAGCCAAGACGCCCGTTGTGGTCCTGGCTACACCTTC
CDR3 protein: CASSQDARCGPGYTF

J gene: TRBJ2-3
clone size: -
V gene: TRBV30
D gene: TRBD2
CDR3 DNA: TGTGCCTGGATTTCTCCGGGACTAGCGGTTCGGAACACAGATACGCAGTATTTT
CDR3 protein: CAWISPGLAVRNTDTQYF

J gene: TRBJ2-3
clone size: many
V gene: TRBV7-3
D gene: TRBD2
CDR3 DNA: TGTGCCAGCAGCACCCGACTAGCGGGAGGTCTCACGCAAGATACGCAGTATTTT
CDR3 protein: CASSTRLAGGLTQDTQYF

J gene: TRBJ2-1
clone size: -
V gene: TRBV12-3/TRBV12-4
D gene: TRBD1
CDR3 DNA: TGTGCCAGCAGTTTAAATTGGGACAGGGGAAGGTATGAGCAGTTCTTC
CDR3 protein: CASSLNWDRGRYEQFF

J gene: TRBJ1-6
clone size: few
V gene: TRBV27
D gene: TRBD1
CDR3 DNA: TGTGCCAGCAGTTTTACACAGGGGACCTATGGTTCACCCCTCCACTTT
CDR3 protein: CASSFTQGTYGSPLHF

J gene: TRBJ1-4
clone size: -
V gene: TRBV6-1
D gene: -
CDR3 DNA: TGTGCCAGCAGTGAAGCTATCCAGGGGCGGCTGTTTTTT
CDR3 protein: CASSEAIQGRLFF

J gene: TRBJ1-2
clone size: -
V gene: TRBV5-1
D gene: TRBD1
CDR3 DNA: TGCGCCAGCAGCTTCGACAGGGGAGACTATGGCTACACCTTC
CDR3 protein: CASSFDRGDYGYTF

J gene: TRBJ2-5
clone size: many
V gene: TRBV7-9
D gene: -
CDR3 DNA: TGTGCCAGCAGCAGCTTGACAGGCCAAGAGACCCAGTACTTC
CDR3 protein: CASSSLTGQETQYF

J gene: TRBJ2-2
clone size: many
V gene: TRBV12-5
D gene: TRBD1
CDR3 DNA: TGTGCTAGTGGTTTGGTAAACTGGGACAGGGGAGAGTATAACACCGGGGAGCTGTTTTTT
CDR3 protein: CASGLVNWDRGEYNTGELFF

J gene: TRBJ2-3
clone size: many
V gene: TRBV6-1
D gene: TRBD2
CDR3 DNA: TGTGCCAGCACTCAACTAGCGGGAGGTCTGACAGATACGCAGTATTTT
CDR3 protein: CASTQLAGGLTDTQYF

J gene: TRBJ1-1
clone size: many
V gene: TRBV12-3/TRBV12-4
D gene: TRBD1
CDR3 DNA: TGTGCCAGCAGTTTCCCCGACAGGGAGAATACTGAAGCTTTCTTT
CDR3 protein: CASSFPDRENTEAFF

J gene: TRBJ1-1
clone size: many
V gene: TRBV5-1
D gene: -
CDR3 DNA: TGCGCCAGCAGCTGGGACACCCCGGCCACTGAAGCTTTCTTT
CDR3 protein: CASSWDTPATEAFF

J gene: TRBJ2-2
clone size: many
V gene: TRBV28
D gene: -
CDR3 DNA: TGTGCCAGCAGCTATCGTTGGACCGGGGAGCTGTTTTTT
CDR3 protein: CASSYRWTGELFF

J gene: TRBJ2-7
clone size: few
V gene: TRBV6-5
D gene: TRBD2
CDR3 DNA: TGTGCCAGCAGTTACACCCCTTCGCGAGCGGGGGACTACGAGCAGTACTTC
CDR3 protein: CASSYTPSRAGDYEQYF

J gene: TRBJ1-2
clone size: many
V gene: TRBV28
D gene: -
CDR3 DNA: TGTGCCAGCAGTCCCCCAGGTTCCGCGCGCGGCTACACCTTC
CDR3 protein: CASSPPGSARGYTF

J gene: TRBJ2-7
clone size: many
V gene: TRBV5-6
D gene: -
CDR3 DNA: TGTGCCAGCAGCCGGGACCTGACTCCCTACGAGCAGTACTTC
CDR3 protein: CASSRDLTPYEQYF

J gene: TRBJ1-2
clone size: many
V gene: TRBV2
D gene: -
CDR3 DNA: TGTGCCAGCAGTGTAGCCAGCGGCTATGGCTACACCTTC
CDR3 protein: CASSVASGYGYTF

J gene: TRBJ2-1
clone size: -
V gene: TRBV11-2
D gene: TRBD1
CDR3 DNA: TGTGCCAGCAGTGTAGGACAGGGGGCCTACAATGAGCAGTTCTTC
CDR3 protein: CASSVGQGAYNEQFF

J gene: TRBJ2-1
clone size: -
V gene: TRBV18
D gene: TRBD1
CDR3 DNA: TGTGCCAGCTCACCTCGACAGGGTTTAGGGTTCAATGAGCAGTTCTTC
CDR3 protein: CASSPRQGLGFNEQFF

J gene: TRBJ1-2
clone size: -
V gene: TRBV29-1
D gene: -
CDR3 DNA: TGCAGCGTTGAAGATCTAGGGACGGAGTATGGCTACACCTTC
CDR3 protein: CSVEDLGTEYGYTF

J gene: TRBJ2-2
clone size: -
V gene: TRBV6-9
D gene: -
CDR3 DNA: TGTGCCAGCAGTTTTTATGACGGAAGGGGTCCCGGGGAGCTGTTTTTT
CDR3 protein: CASSFYDGRGPGELFF

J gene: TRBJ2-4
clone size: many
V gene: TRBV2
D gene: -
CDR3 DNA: TGTGCCAGCTCCCAGCCAGTACGGGTGGACATTCAGTACTTC
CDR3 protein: CASSQPVRVDIQYF

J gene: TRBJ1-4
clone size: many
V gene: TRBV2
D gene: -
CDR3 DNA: TGTGCCAGCTTAAGGGAAGAATTAACTAATGAAAAACTGTTTTTT
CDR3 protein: CASLREELTNEKLFF

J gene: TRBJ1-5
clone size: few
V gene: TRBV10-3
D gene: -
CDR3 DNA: TGTGCCATCAGTGAGTCCGAATTGCAGCCCCAGCATTTT
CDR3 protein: CAISESELQPQHF

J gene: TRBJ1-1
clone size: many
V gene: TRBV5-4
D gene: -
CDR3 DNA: TGTGCCAGCAGCTTGGGAGGCAGGGAGAACACTGAAGCTTTCTTT
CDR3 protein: CASSLGGRENTEAFF

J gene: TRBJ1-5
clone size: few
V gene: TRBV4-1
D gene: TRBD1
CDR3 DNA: TGCGCCAGCAGCCAAGGGGGGACAGCCGGACGGGCCCAGCATTTT
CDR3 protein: CASSQGGTAGRAQHF

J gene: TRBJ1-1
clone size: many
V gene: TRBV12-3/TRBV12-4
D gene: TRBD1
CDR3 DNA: TGTGCCAGCAGTACAGGGGTCTTTGGGAACACTGAAGCTTTCTTT
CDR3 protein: CASSTGVFGNTEAFF

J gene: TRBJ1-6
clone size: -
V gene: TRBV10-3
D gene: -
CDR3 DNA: TGTGCCATCAGTGAGGGACTAGTGAGGCATAATTCACCCCTCCACTTT
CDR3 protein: CAISEGLVRHNSPLHF

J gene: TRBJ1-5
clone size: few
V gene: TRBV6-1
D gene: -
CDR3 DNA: TGTGCCAGCAGTCATCAGACAGCCTCCGAGAAGCAGCCCCAGCATTTT
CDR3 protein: CASSHQTASEKQPQHF

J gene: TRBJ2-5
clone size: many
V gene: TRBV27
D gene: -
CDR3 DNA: TGTGCCAGCAGTTTATCCGGACGGATTCAAGAGACCCAGTACTTC
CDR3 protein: CASSLSGRIQETQYF

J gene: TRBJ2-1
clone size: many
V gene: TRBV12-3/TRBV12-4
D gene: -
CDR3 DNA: TGTGCCAGCAGCATAGTCAGTGGGTCCTACAATGAGCAGTTCTTC
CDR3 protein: CASSIVSGSYNEQFF

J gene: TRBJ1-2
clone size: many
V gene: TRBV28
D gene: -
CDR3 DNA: TGTGCCAGCACCTGGGTTGAGGGGCTGTCCAACTATGGCTACACCTTC
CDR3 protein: CASTWVEGLSNYGYTF

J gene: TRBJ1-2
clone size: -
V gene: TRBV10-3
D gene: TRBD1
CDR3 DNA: TGTGCCATTACCACAGGGGGCAACAACTATGGCTACACCTTC
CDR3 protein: CAITTGGNNYGYTF

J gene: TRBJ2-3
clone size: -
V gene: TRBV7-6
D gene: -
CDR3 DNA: TGTGCCAGCATAGGACGGGATCGCACAGATACGCAGTATTTT
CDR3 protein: CASIGRDRTDTQYF

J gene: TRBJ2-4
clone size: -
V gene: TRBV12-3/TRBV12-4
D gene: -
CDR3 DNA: TGTGCCAGCAGTTTATTCCGAGGCGGGGACATTCAGTACTTC
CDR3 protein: CASSLFRGGDIQYF

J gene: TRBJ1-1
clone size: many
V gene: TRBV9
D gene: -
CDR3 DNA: TGTGCCAGCAGCACGAACCTTGGGGCCGGTACTGAAGCTTTCTTT
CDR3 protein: CASSTNLGAGTEAFF

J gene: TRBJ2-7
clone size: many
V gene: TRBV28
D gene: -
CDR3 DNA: TGTGCCAGCTTTACGGGGAGCTACGAGCAGTACTTC
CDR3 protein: CASFTGSYEQYF

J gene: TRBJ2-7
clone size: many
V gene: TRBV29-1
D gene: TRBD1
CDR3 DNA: TGCAGCGTTGAAGTCGGGACAGGGTCCTACGAGCAGTACTTC
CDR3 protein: CSVEVGTGSYEQYF

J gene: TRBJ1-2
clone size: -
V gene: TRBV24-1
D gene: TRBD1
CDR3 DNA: TGTGCCACCAGCCAAACCGGGACAGAAAATGGCTACACCTTC
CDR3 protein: CATSQTGTENGYTF

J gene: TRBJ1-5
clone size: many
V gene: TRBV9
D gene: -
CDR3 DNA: TGTGCCAGCAGCACAAGGGATTCGGGAGGACAGCCCCAGCATTTT
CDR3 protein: CASSTRDSGGQPQHF

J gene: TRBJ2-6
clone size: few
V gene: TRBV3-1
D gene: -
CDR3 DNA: TGTGCCAGCAGCTCGAGGGGGACTGGGGCCAACGTCCTGACTTTC
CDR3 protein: CASSSRGTGANVLTF

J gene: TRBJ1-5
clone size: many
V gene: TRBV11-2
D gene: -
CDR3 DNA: TGTGCCAGCAGCACAGGAGGGAATCAGCCCCAGCATTTT
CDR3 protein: CASSTGGNQPQHF

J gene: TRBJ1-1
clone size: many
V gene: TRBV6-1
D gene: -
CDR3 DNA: TGTGCCAGCAGCCAAACCGCTAACCTCATGAACACTGAAGCTTTCTTT
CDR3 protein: CASSQTANLMNTEAFF